The 30 T cell receptor beta chains below come from one sample, sequenced in a study of cytomegalovirus exposure and HLA in healthy donors. Vbeta (60) and Jbeta (13) primers were used in the PCR. Clones were sequenced by immunoSEQ multiplex PCR, and TCRdb holds only the in-frame ones, with some missing. The sample has roughly 130,000 clones, over 75% seen once. The sample was PBMCs. Source of these receptors: a middle-aged man in good health and CMV-seronegative.

This clone showed up just once. V gene TRBV11-2 combines with J gene TRBJ2-3; 13 bases agree with TRBD2. CDR1 SGHAT and CDR2 FQNNGV come from the germline V gene. V lost 5 bases to trimming and J lost 4 bases; unmatched junction nucleotides: 3. This CDR3 region has 15 residues. The CDR3 is CASSPTSGGSDTQYF. The DNA of the CDR3 is TGTGCCAGCAGCCCGACTAGCGGGGGGTCAGATACGCAGTATTTT.

This clone was counted between two and nine times. V and J are TRBV7-9 and TRBJ2-7, with 10 bases that match TRBD1. Germline V gene lookup returns CDR1 SEHNR and CDR2 FQNEAQ (reference sequence). CDR3 length equals 17 residues. J gave up 0 bases and V 0 bases, and 5 bases lay outside the gene matches. The CDR3 reads CASSLAGGTGDSYEQYF. CDR3 nucleotide sequence: TGTGCCAGCAGCTTAGCGGGCGGGACAGGGGACTCCTACGAGCAGTACTTC.

Written as DNA, the CDR3 is TGCAGCGTTGAAGGGGGGAGTTGGGGGAGCGGGAATCCCGGAGCGCAAGAGACCCAGTACTTC. As protein: CSVEGGSWGSGNPGAQETQYF. The chain couples TRBV29-1 to TRBJ2-5; 7 nucleotides line up with TRBD2. The CDR3 covers 21 residues. V was clipped by 1 base and J by 2 bases; unmatched bases: 25. Germline assignment: CDR1 SQVTM and CDR2 ANQGSEA.

Turning to this clone: The sample has other DNA sequences that encode this CDR3 too. The chain uses TRBV27 and TRBJ2-1, with a tentative D call TRBD1 (6 bases). Germline V gives CDR1 MNHEY, CDR2 SMNVEV (reference sequence). Trimming pared 5 bases from V and 4 bases from J, leaving 18 bases between. This CDR3 has 16 amino acids. The CDR3 is CASSLSGTHFYNEQFF. DNA of the CDR3: TGTGCCAGCAGTCTGTCCGGGACACACTTTTACAATGAGCAGTTCTTC.

J is TRBJ2-7 and V is TRBV19, with 7 bases aligning to TRBD2. V lost 5 bases to trimming and J lost 3 bases; unmatched junction nucleotides: 7. The CDR3 spans 14 residues. In germline, CDR1 is LNHDA, CDR2 SQIVND (reference sequence). CDR3 protein: CASSPSSGVYEQYF. CDR3 nucleotides: TGTGCCAGTAGTCCCTCTAGCGGAGTCTACGAGCAGTACTTC.

The chain has TRBV27 and TRBJ1-2; perhaps TRBD1 as D (5 bases). Germline CDR1 is MNHEY and CDR2 is SMNVEV (reference sequence). CDR3 size: 14 residues. V shed 6 bases and J shed 6 bases, with 17 bases lying between them. The CDR3 DNA reads as TGTGCCAGCAGCCGAGAGGGACGGGAGGATGGCTACACCTTC. Translating gives CASSREGREDGYTF.

The chain employs TRBV7-2 and TRBJ2-3, with D perhaps TRBD1 (5 bases). The germline V and J ends were trimmed by 5 bases and 9 bases, with 12 bases remaining between them. The CDR3 is 12 residues long. Germline V gene sequence: CDR1 SGHTA, CDR2 FQGNSA. The CDR3 DNA sequence: TGTGCCAGCAGCGTGACCCAGGGAACGCAGTATTTT. Residues: CASSVTQGTQYF.

The chain links TRBV19 to TRBJ1-6; possibly TRBD1 for D (5 bases). V lost 5 bases to trimming and J lost 10 bases, with 18 bases between them. Germline values: CDR1 LNHDA, CDR2 SQIVND (reference sequence). The CDR3 has 15 amino acids. In DNA form, the CDR3 reads TGTGCCAGTAGTGGTCGACAGAACCTGGGGTCACCCCTCCACTTT. Protein: CASSGRQNLGSPLHF.

The chain joins TRBV5-1 to TRBJ2-1, with 15 positions matching TRBD2. The CDR3 is 17 residues long. Germline CDR1 SGHRS, CDR2 YFSETQ. V was clipped by 4 bases and J by 5 bases; unmatched bases: 7. The DNA for the CDR3 is TGCGCCAGCAGCCCTGGGACTAGCGGGGGGATCAACAATGAGCAGTTCTTC. Translated, it gives CASSPGTSGGINNEQFF.

V is TRBV30 and J is TRBJ1-1; D gene ambiguous. Looked up from germline, CDR1 is GTSNPN and CDR2 is SVGIG (reference sequence). The CDR3 is made up of 12 amino acids. V was clipped by 2 bases and J by 5 bases, with 9 bases between them. In DNA form, the CDR3 reads TGTGCCTGGAGTCCCGTCGGGACTGAAGCTTTCTTT. Its protein is CAWSPVGTEAFF.

This rearrangement joins TRBV7-9 to TRBJ2-5, with TRBD2 matching 9 bases. V shed 6 bases, J shed 2 bases, and the junction held 1 base outside the gene matches. CDR1 SEHNR and CDR2 FQNEAQ come from the germline V gene (reference sequence). This CDR3 comprises 13 residues. The CDR3 loop is CASRAGGQETQYF. As DNA, the CDR3 is TGTGCCAGCAGAGCGGGAGGACAAGAGACCCAGTACTTC.

The chain recombines TRBV6-4 with TRBJ2-3; D call uncertain. The CDR3 loop spans 14 amino acids. Trimming took 2 bases from V and 0 from J, leaving 6 bases between them. CDR1 and CDR2 (germline): MRHNA, SNTAGT. The CDR3 DNA is TGTGCCAGCAGTGACGAGGTTAGCACAGATACGCAGTATTTT. Amino acid sequence: CASSDEVSTDTQYF.

Only one count was recorded for this clone. The chain employs TRBV10-3 and TRBJ2-7, with a tentative D call TRBD1 (6 bases). Trimming stripped 4 bases from V and 7 bases from J, with 14 bases between. The CDR3 covers 13 residues. CDR1 and CDR2 from the germline V gene are ENHRY and SYGVKD. The CDR3: CAISGQDTGEQYF. The CDR3 DNA reads TGTGCCATCAGTGGACAAGATACAGGGGAGCAGTACTTC.

In DNA, the CDR3 is TGTGCCAGCAGCCAACCGGTCCAAGAGACCCAGTACTTC. It specifies CASSQPVQETQYF. The gene calls are TRBV7-9 and TRBJ2-5; D is unclear. Germline values: CDR1 SEHNR, CDR2 FQNEAQ (reference sequence). V was trimmed by 5 bases and J by 1 base, leaving 8 bases between them. The CDR3 extends over 13 amino acids.

The chain joins TRBV2 to TRBJ2-5, with TRBD2 matching 8 bases. The V and J ends lost 8 bases and 1 base, in that order; junction bases with no gene match: 9. The germline V gene has CDR1 SNHLY and CDR2 FYNNEI. CDR3 length equals 15 residues. The CDR3 here is CASVIAGRLQETQYF. For the CDR3, the DNA is TGTGCCAGCGTTATAGCGGGACGGCTCCAAGAGACCCAGTACTTC. Complete variable domain (other parts from reference TRBV2 and TRBJ2-5): EPEVTQTPSHQVTQMGQEVILRCVPISNHLYFYWYRQILGQKVEFLVSFYNNEISEKSEIFDDQFSVERPDGSNFTLKIRSTKLEDSAMYFCASVIAGRLQETQYFGPGTRLLVL.

This chain connects TRBV6-5 to TRBJ2-2; 8 bases are a match to TRBD2. The CDR3 covers 16 residues. Germline assignment: CDR1 MNHEY and CDR2 SVGAGI. Trimming removed 2 bases from V and 4 bases from J; junction bases left unmatched: 6. This CDR3 reads CASSYGSGSPTGELFF. The CDR3 DNA reads as TGTGCCAGCAGTTACGGGAGCGGGAGCCCCACCGGGGAGCTGTTTTTT.

The V and J genes are TRBV5-6 and TRBJ2-7; D is possibly TRBD1 (6 bases). Per germline, CDR1 SGHDT and CDR2 YYEEEE. V gave up 4 bases and J gave up 2 bases, with 13 bases separating them. The CDR3 runs to 14 residues. The CDR3 region is CASSPRDNTYEQYF. The CDR3 DNA follows: TGTGCCAGCAGCCCCCGGGACAATACCTACGAGCAGTACTTC.

This sequence joins TRBV28 and TRBJ1-2, with TRBD1 as a possible D gene (5 bases). This CDR3 has 20 residues. Germline V gene lookup returns CDR1 MDHEN and CDR2 SYDVKM. Trimming stripped 0 bases from V and 5 bases from J, with 28 bases between. CDR3 in DNA: TGTGCCAGCAGTTTATGGGCCTCGCCGGGACTCCTGGGGGATAAGTATGGCTACACCTTC. This codes for CASSLWASPGLLGDKYGYTF.

The chain carries TRBV7-9 and TRBJ1-2; 11 bases fit TRBD1. Germline lookup yields CDR1 SEHNR and CDR2 FQNEAQ (reference sequence). The CDR3 is 18 amino acids. Unmatched junction bases numbered 8, after V lost 0 bases and J lost 2 bases. The CDR3 loop reads CASSLAWGQGELNYGYTF. Here the CDR3 DNA reads TGTGCCAGCAGCTTAGCCTGGGGACAGGGGGAATTAAACTATGGCTACACCTTC.

The J gene is TRBJ2-3, the V gene TRBV28, with TRBD1 matching 9 bases. Germline CDR1 and CDR2: MDHEN and SYDVKM. This CDR3 has 15 amino acids. V lost 6 bases to trimming and J lost 6 bases; unmatched junction nucleotides: 10. In DNA form, the CDR3 reads TGTGCCAGCAGCCCCAGAACAGGGGGCTCTGATACGCAGTATTTT. As protein: CASSPRTGGSDTQYF.

The chain recombines TRBV25-1 with TRBJ1-6, with 7 bases that match TRBD1. The CDR3 loop spans 18 amino acids. The germline CDR1 and CDR2 sequences are MGHDK and SYGVNS. Trimming at V came to 1 base and at J to 0 bases, leaving 6 bases not matched to a gene. The CDR3 spells CASSELVTGFSYNSPLHF. The DNA for the CDR3 is TGTGCCAGCAGTGAATTAGTGACAGGGTTCTCCTATAATTCACCCCTCCACTTT. Combining the CDR3 with reference TRBV25-1 and TRBJ1-6 gives the whole variable domain EADIYQTPRYLVIGTGKKITLECSQTMGHDKMYWYQQDPGMELHLIHYSYGVNSTEKGDLSSESTVSRIRTEHFPLTLESARPSHTSQYLCASSELVTGFSYNSPLHFGNGTRLTVT.

This clone was detected a few times. Here the CDR3 DNA reads TGTGCCAGCACCCAGAGTGTGGAGCAATCAACCTGCGAGCAGTACTTC. The encoded protein is CASTQSVEQSTCEQYF. The chain joins TRBV7-3 to TRBJ2-7, with D hard to call. Germline assignment: CDR1 SGHTA and CDR2 FQGTGA. CDR3 size: 16 residues. The V gene lost 7 bases and the J gene lost 6 bases, with 25 bases spanning the gap.

The J gene is TRBJ2-3, the V gene TRBV7-9; TRBD2 might be the D (6 bases). V lost 0 bases and J 3 bases, leaving 10 bases between the germline ends. This CDR3 is 15 amino acids long. Germline V gene data show CDR1 as SEHNR and CDR2 as FQNEAQ (reference sequence). CDR3 sequence reads: CASSLAAGLTDTQYF. CDR3 bases: TGTGCCAGCAGCTTAGCCGCGGGGCTTACAGATACGCAGTATTTT.

The chain combines TRBV6-6 with TRBJ1-6; D is perhaps TRBD1 (6 bases). The CDR3 has 15 residues. Trimming pared 5 bases from V and 9 bases from J, leaving 17 bases between. Per germline, CDR1 MNHNY and CDR2 SVGAGI (reference sequence). The chain's CDR3 is CASSRSKGGGSPLHF. In nucleotides, the CDR3 is TGTGCCAGCAGTCGGTCCAAGGGGGGGGGTTCACCCCTCCACTTT.

This clone was counted between two and nine times. The chain couples TRBV5-1 to TRBJ2-5; 11 nucleotides align to TRBD1. J gave up 5 bases and V 3 bases, and 3 bases lay outside the gene matches. This CDR3 region has 14 residues. Germline loops: CDR1 SGHRS, CDR2 YFSETQ. The CDR3 loop reads CASSSDRGPETQYF. CDR3 sequence (DNA): TGCGCCAGCAGCTCGGACAGGGGGCCGGAGACCCAGTACTTC.

This sequence joins TRBV4-3 and TRBJ2-1, with TRBD2 matching over 13 bases. Germline CDR1 and CDR2: LGHNA and YSLEER. V was pared by 3 bases and J by 8 bases, with 7 bases of the junction left unmatched. The CDR3 extends over 16 amino acids. CDR3: CASSQFGTSGVHEQFF. CDR3 coding DNA: TGCGCCAGCAGCCAGTTCGGGACTAGCGGGGTGCATGAGCAGTTCTTC.

The chain carries TRBV19 and TRBJ2-3; 9 nucleotides align to TRBD2. CDR1 and CDR2 from the germline V gene are LNHDA and SQIVND (reference sequence). Trimming at V came to 7 bases and at J to 8 bases, leaving 13 bases not matched to a gene. This CDR3 is 15 amino acids long. In DNA, the CDR3 is TGTGCCAGTACAGGAGGGGCTAGCGGGACCGGTACGCAGTATTTT. It specifies CASTGGASGTGTQYF.

The chain has TRBV18 and TRBJ2-7; D is perhaps TRBD2 (6 bases). The germline V and J ends were trimmed by 6 bases and 3 bases, with 15 bases remaining between them. Germline CDR1 is KGHSH and CDR2 is LQKENI. CDR3 size: 14 residues. The CDR3: CASSPTSTVYEQYF. The CDR3 DNA reads as TGTGCCAGCTCCCCCACTAGCACCGTCTACGAGCAGTACTTC.

This clone occurred a few times. The V call is TRBV10-3, the J call TRBJ1-2; 12 positions agree with TRBD1. This CDR3 contains 22 residues. From germline, CDR1 is ENHRY and CDR2 SYGVKD. V shed 0 bases and J 2 bases; nucleotides not matched to a gene: 19. The CDR3 here is CAISESTELLGTGGRLNYGYTF. Here the CDR3 DNA reads TGTGCCATCAGTGAGTCGACAGAGTTGCTCGGGACAGGGGGCCGACTCAACTATGGCTACACCTTC.

The CDR3 DNA follows: TGTGCCAGCAGCTTATGGGACAGGGGCTACACAGATACGCAGTATTTT. Its protein product is CASSLWDRGYTDTQYF. The chain employs TRBV5-4 and TRBJ2-3; 10 nucleotides agree with TRBD1. Per the germline V gene, CDR1 is SGHNT and CDR2 is YYREEE (reference sequence). The J segment lost 2 bases and the V segment lost 2 bases, leaving 5 bases of the junction unmatched. CDR3 size: 16 residues.